The T cell receptor (beta chain) under discussion was sequenced for a study of glioma-infiltrating T cells after dendritic cell vaccination. Selection required adequate fresh-frozen tumor tissue plus more than two years' survival data. For this clone: An end of the junction differs from the germline gene, which may be a read error.

CDR1 and CDR2 (germline): SGHDT, YYEEEE. The CDR3 covers 12 residues. The primer mix had 60 V beta and 13 J beta primers. The table came from immunoSEQ multiplex PCR; TCRdb's copy has only in-frame clones and leaves some out. The sample has approximately 64,000 clones, roughly 80% seen once; the top ten hold about 10%. This sample comprised blood, obtained before dendritic cell vaccination. This clonotype was sampled from a human donor with glioblastoma. The rearrangement uses TRBV5-6 and TRBJ2-5; TRBD1 might be the D (6 bases). The CDR3 DNA is TGTACCAGCAGTCAGGGGTGGGAGACCCAGTACTTC. It encodes CTSSQGWETQYF.